Listed below are T cell receptor beta chains from one sample, sequenced in a study of blood T cell repertoires in COVID-19. Profiled with immunoSEQ multiplex PCR; TCRdb holds only in-frame clones, not every one. The sample carries fewer than 300,000 clones, 90% to 95% recorded once. The sample taken for sequencing was peripheral blood. These receptors were taken from a woman under 40 with COVID-19, enrolled during active disease. The CDR3 runs from the conserved cysteine through the conserved F or W. Each record gives: clone size, J gene, V gene, D gene, CDR3 DNA, CDR3 protein. The D gene is left open where the match is weak. Clone size, where shown, is once, few, many, or a class for clones that have expanded.

NA,TRBJ1-4,TRBV6-1,NA,TGTGCCAGCAGTGAATTTAACGGGGGAAAACTGTTTTTT,CASSEFNGGKLFF
NA,TRBJ1-1,TRBV7-9,NA,TGTGCCAGCAGCTTAGGACATATCTTT,CASSLGHIF
NA,TRBJ2-3,TRBV6-2/TRBV6-3,NA,TGTGCCAGCAGTTACGGGGGAGCGGGTGCAGATACGCAGTATTTT,CASSYGGAGADTQYF
NA,TRBJ2-7,TRBV30,NA,TGTGCCTGGAGTTTAGGACAGAGCTCCTACGAGCAGTACTTC,CAWSLGQSSYEQYF
NA,TRBJ2-1,TRBV18,NA,TGTGCCAGCTCACCACCGTGGACATTTAACAATGAGCAGTTCTTC,CASSPPWTFNNEQFF
once,TRBJ2-1,TRBV11-2,TRBD1,TGTGCCAGCAGCTACACAGGGGCCCGAAGCTCCTACAATGAGCAGTTCTTC,CASSYTGARSSYNEQFF
NA,TRBJ2-1,TRBV5-1,TRBD2,TGCGCCAGCAGCGTGGCCCGGGAGGGGCACAATGAGCAGTTCTTC,CASSVAREGHNEQFF
NA,TRBJ1-2,TRBV29-1,NA,TGCAGCGTTGAACAGGAGGGATTTGAAACCTTC,CSVEQEGFETF
NA,TRBJ1-4,TRBV2,TRBD1,TGTGCCAGCAGTGAATTGCAGGGGGATGAAAAACTGTTTTTT,CASSELQGDEKLFF
NA,TRBJ1-1,TRBV9,NA,TGTGCCAGCAGCTTCCCGGGTCCCCAAAGGTGTGCTTTCTTT,CASSFPGPQRCAFF
NA,TRBJ1-1,TRBV7-9,TRBD1,TGTGCCAGCAGACAGGGACAGGGTAACACTGAAGCTTTCTTT,CASRQGQGNTEAFF
NA,TRBJ1-2,TRBV4-1,TRBD1,TGCGCCAGCAGCCATGGTCCCGGGACAGGGGGGGGCTACACCTTC,CASSHGPGTGGGYTF
NA,TRBJ1-5,TRBV9,NA,TGTGCCAGCAGCGTAGATGGAGGGAAGGATCAGCCCCAGCATTTT,CASSVDGGKDQPQHF
NA,TRBJ2-5,TRBV7-6,NA,TGTGCCAGCAGCCTACAGACTAGGAGTGTGGGGGAGACCCAGTACTTC,CASSLQTRSVGETQYF
once,TRBJ2-5,TRBV6-5,NA,TGTGCCAGCAGTTCTCAGGAAACCCAGTACTTC,CASSSQETQYF
NA,TRBJ2-7,TRBV19,TRBD2,TGTGCCAGTAGTACCACTAGCGGCACCCCCTACGAGCAGTACTTC,CASSTTSGTPYEQYF
NA,TRBJ1-1,TRBV6-5,NA,TGTGCCAGCAGTTACTCCCTGGACAGTGAAGCTTTCTTT,CASSYSLDSEAFF
NA,TRBJ1-6,TRBV6-5,NA,TGTGCCAGCAGTTACGACAGGAGAAATTCACCCCTCCACTTT,CASSYDRRNSPLHF
NA,TRBJ2-1,TRBV5-4,NA,TGTGCCAGCAGCTCACTTTACAATGAGCAGTTCTTC,CASSSLYNEQFF
NA,TRBJ2-4,TRBV2,TRBD2,TGTGCCAGCAGCCTTAGCAGCGGGAGGGGTGCCAAAAACATTCAGTACTTC,CASSLSSGRGAKNIQYF
NA,TRBJ2-1,TRBV11-3,NA,TGTGCCAGCAGCTTGGGCCTCCACAATGAGCAGTTCTTC,CASSLGLHNEQFF
NA,TRBJ1-5,TRBV30,NA,TGTGCCTGGTCAGGGGTTAGCAATCAGCCCCAGCATTTT,CAWSGVSNQPQHF
NA,TRBJ2-2,TRBV15,NA,TGTGCCACCAGCAGAGGTGATTCAGACACCGGGGAGCTGTTTTTT,CATSRGDSDTGELFF
NA,TRBJ1-4,TRBV27,TRBD1,TGTGCCAGCAGTTCGCGGACAGGGGAGTTTGGGGGTAATGAAAAACTGTTTTTT,CASSSRTGEFGGNEKLFF
NA,TRBJ2-1,TRBV7-3,TRBD1,TGTGCCAGCAGCACGACAGGGGGGGTCAATGAGCAGTTCTTC,CASSTTGGVNEQFF
NA,TRBJ2-7,TRBV28,NA,TGTGCCAGCAGCAGGATTAGCGGCTACGAGCAGTACTTC,CASSRISGYEQYF
once,TRBJ2-1,TRBV27,NA,TGTGCCAGCAGTTTCCCGGGAGTCAATGAGCAGTTCTTC,CASSFPGVNEQFF
NA,TRBJ1-2,TRBV5-6,NA,TGTGCCAGCAGTCCTCAGGACACCTATTATGGCTACACCTTC,CASSPQDTYYGYTF
NA,TRBJ1-4,TRBV5-1,NA,TGCGCCAGCAGTTCCACAGGGATTACTAATGAAAAACTGTTTTTT,CASSSTGITNEKLFF
NA,TRBJ2-2,TRBV19,TRBD2,TGTGCCAGTATAGCGGGAGTGGAGACCGGGGAGCTGTTTTTT,CASIAGVETGELFF
NA,TRBJ2-1,TRBV5-1,TRBD2,TGCGCCAGCAGCTTGGGGGACTACGTCTCTGATGAGCAGTTCTTC,CASSLGDYVSDEQFF
NA,TRBJ2-3,TRBV4-2,TRBD2,TGTGCCAGCAGCCAAGATCCCGCGGGAGGCACAGATACGCAGTATTTT,CASSQDPAGGTDTQYF
NA,TRBJ2-7,TRBV5-1,TRBD2,TGCGCCAGCAGCTTCTTAGCGGGGGCCGGATCGAGCGAGCAGTACTTC,CASSFLAGAGSSEQYF
NA,TRBJ2-3,TRBV11-2,NA,TGTGCCAGCAGATACGCGGCCGTCGCTAGCACAGATACGCAGTATTTT,CASRYAAVASTDTQYF
NA,TRBJ2-5,TRBV19,TRBD2,TGTGCCAGCAGGGGACTAGCGGACCTGGGGACCCAGTACTTC,CASRGLADLGTQYF
NA,TRBJ2-1,TRBV9,NA,TGTGCCAGCAGCGCAAACTTTGAGCAGTTCTTC,CASSANFEQFF
once,TRBJ2-1,TRBV4-2,NA,TGTGCCAGCAGCCAGGAGTACTTGAGCTCCTACAATGAGCAGTTCTTC,CASSQEYLSSYNEQFF
NA,TRBJ1-2,TRBV6-2/TRBV6-3,TRBD1,TGTGCCAGCAGTCAACTCGGACAGGGGAACAACTATGGCTACACCTTC,CASSQLGQGNNYGYTF
few,TRBJ1-2,TRBV5-1,NA,TGCGCCAGCAGCTTGGGCATAGGGGGTGTTAACTATGGCTACACCTTC,CASSLGIGGVNYGYTF
NA,TRBJ1-2,TRBV19,NA,TGTGCCAGTAGTCCCCGGACTGGCGATAACACCTTC,CASSPRTGDNTF
NA,TRBJ1-5,TRBV10-3,TRBD1,TGTGCCATCAGTGAGTCAGGGGACAGGGCGAGAACGAGCAATCAGCCCCAGCATTTT,CAISESGDRARTSNQPQHF
once,TRBJ2-7,TRBV14,NA,TGTGCCAGCAGCCCCTCGCGATCAATCTACGAGCAGTACTTC,CASSPSRSIYEQYF
NA,TRBJ1-4,TRBV10-1,NA,TGCGCCAGCAGTCAGGGGCGGAATGAAAAACTGTTTTTT,CASSQGRNEKLFF
NA,TRBJ2-1,TRBV19,TRBD2,TGTGCCAGTAGTATAGGGACTAGCGGGATCTACAATGAGCAGTTCTTC,CASSIGTSGIYNEQFF
NA,TRBJ2-7,TRBV7-6,NA,TGTGCCAGCAGCTTAGGGACTAATCCAACCTACGAGCAGTACTTC,CASSLGTNPTYEQYF
NA,TRBJ1-3,TRBV12-3/TRBV12-4,NA,TGTGCCAGCAGTTTCGGGGGAAACACCATATATTTT,CASSFGGNTIYF
NA,TRBJ1-5,TRBV5-1,NA,TGCGCCAGCAGCGCCGACCCAGGGGGCAATCAGCCCCAGCATTTT,CASSADPGGNQPQHF